This TCR beta chain came from a study of cytotoxic CD8 clonotypes in ibrutinib-treated CLL. Study context: Response samples were obtained once patients had received a median 12 months of treatment, range 6 to 36.

Method: immunoSEQ multiplex PCR; TCRdb's copy keeps in-frame clones and lacks some. The table shows a few hundred thousand clones, with about three quarters occurring only once. The ends lost 0 bases at V and 4 bases at J; junction bases unmatched: 2. The CDR3 runs to 15 residues. CDR1 MNHNY and CDR2 SVGAGI come from the germline V gene (reference sequence). In its sample, this clone was seen a few times. Antigen: not known. Study observations and caveats: Public clonotypes, an uncommon group, contracted or remained stable on treatment. Lymph node repertoires were not studied, and sampling times were unmatched. Baseline clonality, above age-matched healthy donor levels, tracked circulating CD8+ T-cell counts.

The J gene is TRBJ1-5, the V gene TRBV6-6; 8 bases agree with TRBD1. This clonotype was sampled from a human donor with chronic lymphocytic leukemia. The sample consisted of PBMCs, taken after 24 months of ibrutinib treatment. CDR3 sequence reads: CASSYSRQGNQPQHF. CDR3 coding DNA: TGTGCCAGCAGTTACTCGAGACAGGGGAATCAGCCCCAGCATTTT.